The clone carrying this T cell receptor (beta chain) has just one count. This sample is drawn from a study of blood T cells in healthy people across ages. A J-beta primer mix and a sample-barcoded 5' primer were used in a second PCR of roughly 6 to 12 cycles. One entry per CDR3 protein, called by TCRdb with MiXCR from the 5' RACE reads. Among around 1,800,000 distinct CDR3 sequences listed, about 39% were seen once. Germline V gene lookup returns CDR1 KGHDR and CDR2 SFDVKD. The CDR3 sequence is 16 residues long. This TCR came from a human donor in good health. The sequencing sample was made of blood. This chain links TRBV24-1 with TRBJ2-4; D not certain. Near its end, the DNA agrees better with TRBJ2-5, so the J call may be wrong. DNA of the CDR3: TGTGCCACCAGTGATTTTAGAGAAAGTGGGCAAGAGACCCAGTACTTC. It yields the protein CATSDFRESGQETQYF.